The source of this TCR beta chain is a study of blood T cell repertoires in COVID-19. Study-wide context: Acute-phase and convalescent COVID-19 samples originated in the United States, Italy and Spain.

Clones were read by immunoSEQ multiplex PCR, and TCRdb kept only the in-frame ones, dropping some. This table has 75,000 to 95,000 clones, approximately 90% appearing once. Trimming left V 0 bases short and J 5 bases short, with 9 bases between. The CDR3 runs 13 residues. Germline CDR1 reads GTSNPN; CDR2 reads SVGIG (reference sequence). Sequenced input: peripheral blood. V and J are TRBV30 and TRBJ2-3; no reliable D call. The receptor's source is a man aged 55 to 70 with acute or convalescent COVID-19. CDR3 sequence (DNA): TGTGCCTGGAGTGTAGGTGGAGTAGATACGCAGTATTTT. Residues: CAWSVGGVDTQYF.